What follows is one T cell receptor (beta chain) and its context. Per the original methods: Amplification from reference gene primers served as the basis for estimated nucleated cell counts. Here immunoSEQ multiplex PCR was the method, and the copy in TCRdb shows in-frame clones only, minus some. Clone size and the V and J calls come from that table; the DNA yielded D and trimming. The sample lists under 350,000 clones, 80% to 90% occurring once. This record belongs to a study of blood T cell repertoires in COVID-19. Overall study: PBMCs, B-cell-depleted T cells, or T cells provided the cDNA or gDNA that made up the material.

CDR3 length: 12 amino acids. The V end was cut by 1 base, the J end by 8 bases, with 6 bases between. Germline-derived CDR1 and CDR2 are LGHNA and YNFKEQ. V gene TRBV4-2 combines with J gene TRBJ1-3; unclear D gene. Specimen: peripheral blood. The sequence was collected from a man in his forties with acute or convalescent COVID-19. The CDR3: CASSQGSDTIYF. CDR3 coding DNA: TGTGCCAGCAGCCAAGGTAGTGACACCATATATTTT.